Shown below are 14 T cell receptor beta chains from a single sample sequenced in a study of CD8+ T cells in alopecia areata. The sequencing template was cDNA reverse transcribed from extracted RNA. The data were produced by immunoSEQ multiplex PCR, yet TCRdb's version contains in-frame clones alone and is incomplete. There are some 130,000 clones in the sample; nearly 55% occur only once, and more than 15% lies in the top ten. The treatment was: oral pan-JAK inhibitor, 5-10 mg twice daily. The sequencing used CD8+ T cells sorted from blood, collected at week 4, from a patient treated with tofacitinib. Every receptor here comes from a human donor with alopecia areata.

Note on this clone: The junction departs from the called germline gene at one end, perhaps through a read error. This sequence joins TRBV10-3 and TRBJ2-1; D gene uncertain. The CDR3 covers 11 residues. Per germline, CDR1 ENHRY and CDR2 SYGVKD. The CDR3 DNA reads TGTGCCATCAGTGAGTCAACCCGTATACTCTTC. Protein: CAISESTRILF.

As DNA, the CDR3 is TGTGCCAGCACCTGGACAGGTGCCCAAGAGACCCAGTACTTC. Translation: CASTWTGAQETQYF. The chain joins TRBV2 to TRBJ2-5, with 7 bases lining up with TRBD1. V shed 7 bases, J shed 1 base, and the junction held 6 bases outside the gene matches. Per the germline V gene, CDR1 is SNHLY and CDR2 is FYNNEI. The CDR3 runs 14 residues. Full variable domain (missing parts from reference TRBV2 and TRBJ2-5): EPEVTQTPSHQVTQMGQEVILRCVPISNHLYFYWYRQILGQKVEFLVSFYNNEISEKSEIFDDQFSVERPDGSNFTLKIRSTKLEDSAMYFCASTWTGAQETQYFGPGTRLLVL.

This chain links TRBV15 with TRBJ1-5, with TRBD1 identical over 12 bases. CDR1 is LNHNV and CDR2 is YYDKDF in the germline V gene (reference sequence). There are 16 residues in the CDR3. V was pared by 3 bases and J by 7 bases, with 7 bases of the junction left unmatched. The CDR3 loop is CATSSPGQGAVQPQHF. The CDR3 bases are TGTGCCACCAGCAGCCCGGGACAGGGGGCGGTCCAGCCCCAGCATTTT. Full variable domain (outside the CDR3, taken from reference TRBV15 and TRBJ1-5): DAMVIQNPRYQVTQFGKPVTLSCSQTLNHNVMYWYQQKSSQAPKLLFHYYDKDFNNEADTPDNFQSRRPNTSFCFLDIRSPGLGDTAMYLCATSSPGQGAVQPQHFGDGTRLSIL.

This sequence joins TRBV5-6 and TRBJ1-5, with D possibly matching TRBD1 (6 bases). The V gene lost 0 bases and the J gene lost 6 bases, with 10 bases spanning the gap. Germline assignment: CDR1 SGHDT and CDR2 YYEEEE. This CDR3 region has 14 residues. The CDR3 nucleotides are TGTGCCAGCAGCTTGGGAGGGGGTATTCAGCCCCAGCATTTT. Translation: CASSLGGGIQPQHF.

This clone was counted between two and nine times. The chain links TRBV27 to TRBJ1-1; no clear D gene. The length of the CDR3 is 14 residues. Germline CDR1 MNHEY, CDR2 SMNVEV (reference sequence). V shed 0 bases and J shed 0 bases, with 5 bases lying between them. The CDR3, as DNA: TGTGCCAGCAGTTTATCCGTCATGAACACTGAAGCTTTCTTT. It is translated as CASSLSVMNTEAFF.

The rearrangement joins TRBV7-9 to TRBJ2-1; D gene ambiguous. The CDR3 has 14 residues. The germline CDR1 and CDR2 sequences are SEHNR and FQNEAQ (reference sequence). The V and J ends lost 4 bases and 6 bases respectively, with 13 bases between them. The CDR3 region is CASSSSDGPNEQFF. The CDR3 coding sequence is TGTGCCAGCAGCTCCTCGGACGGGCCCAATGAGCAGTTCTTC.

The gene calls are TRBV2 and TRBJ2-2, with 7 positions matching TRBD1. Trimming removed 4 bases from V and 2 bases from J; junction bases left unmatched: 4. CDR3 length: 15 residues. The V gene's germline CDR1 is SNHLY and CDR2 FYNNEI. In DNA form, the CDR3 reads TGTGCCAGCAGTGTAGGGACAGTAAACACCGGGGAGCTGTTTTTT. Protein sequence: CASSVGTVNTGELFF.

This clone was seen more than once but under ten times. As DNA, the CDR3 is TGTGCCAGCAGTTTACAACAGGGTGATGGCTACACCTTC. This translates into CASSLQQGDGYTF. The chain carries TRBV27 and TRBJ1-2; D might be TRBD1 (6 bases). Trimming took 2 bases from V and 6 from J, leaving 10 bases between them. CDR3 length equals 13 residues. Looked up from germline, CDR1 is MNHEY and CDR2 is SMNVEV (reference sequence).

This chain links TRBV23-1 with TRBJ2-7; D not resolved. TRBV23-1 carries the ORF label, with uncertain function. Trimming stripped 0 bases from V and 3 bases from J, with 18 bases between. CDR3 length: 17 amino acids. CDR3 DNA sequence: TGCGCCAGCAGTCAATCCAACCCCCCGGCGGCTTTCTACGAGCAGTACTTC. It specifies CASSQSNPPAAFYEQYF.

The chain recombines TRBV5-6 with TRBJ2-1; 10 positions match TRBD1. Trimming cost V 0 bases and J 6 bases; bases outside gene matches: 0. The CDR3 runs to 14 residues. Germline V gene sequence: CDR1 SGHDT, CDR2 YYEEEE. CDR3 sequence (DNA): TGTGCCAGCAGCTTGGGGACAGGGGGCAATGAGCAGTTCTTC. This sequence encodes CASSLGTGGNEQFF. Combining the CDR3 with reference TRBV5-6 and TRBJ2-1 gives the whole variable domain DAGVTQSPTHLIKTRGQQVTLRCSPKSGHDTVSWYQQALGQGPQFIFQYYEEEERQRGNFPDRFSGHQFPNYSSELNVNALLLGDSALYLCASSLGTGGNEQFFGPGTRLTVL.

The chain employs TRBV7-2 and TRBJ1-2; D unresolved. Trimming cost V 5 bases and J 2 bases, with 15 bases left between them. The germline gives CDR1 SGHTA, CDR2 FQGNSA. The CDR3 totals 15 residues. The CDR3 nucleotides are TGTGCCAGCAGCCTGCGGACGGAGGAAAACTATGGCTACACCTTC. Protein sequence: CASSLRTEENYGYTF.

The chain employs TRBV5-6 and TRBJ1-4; D gene unclear. Germline V gene data show CDR1 as SGHDT and CDR2 as YYEEEE. The CDR3 totals 14 residues. V lost 1 base and J lost 5, with 9 bases in between. The CDR3 reads CASSLSIGNEKLFF. CDR3 in DNA: TGTGCCAGCAGCTTGTCTATCGGGAATGAAAAACTGTTTTTT. Combining the CDR3 with reference TRBV5-6 and TRBJ1-4 gives the whole variable domain DAGVTQSPTHLIKTRGQQVTLRCSPKSGHDTVSWYQQALGQGPQFIFQYYEEEERQRGNFPDRFSGHQFPNYSSELNVNALLLGDSALYLCASSLSIGNEKLFFGSGTQLSVL.

The chain uses TRBV27 and TRBJ1-4; TRBD1 matches at 7 bases. The CDR3 is made up of 16 amino acids. The germline V gene has CDR1 MNHEY and CDR2 SMNVEV (reference sequence). V dropped 7 bases and J dropped 4; count of bases not matched to a gene: 12. Here the CDR3 reads CASTTPGQLFNEKLFF. The CDR3 DNA reads as TGTGCCAGCACCACTCCGGGACAGCTCTTTAATGAAAAACTGTTTTTT.

The chain uses TRBV29-1 and TRBJ2-7; D might be TRBD2 (5 bases). The CDR3 is 13 residues long. In germline, CDR1 is SQVTM, CDR2 ANQGSEA. V shed 3 bases and J shed 5 bases, with 14 bases lying between them. CDR3 residues: CSVDAGIGDEQYF. The CDR3 DNA follows: TGCAGCGTTGACGCGGGCATCGGCGACGAGCAGTACTTC.